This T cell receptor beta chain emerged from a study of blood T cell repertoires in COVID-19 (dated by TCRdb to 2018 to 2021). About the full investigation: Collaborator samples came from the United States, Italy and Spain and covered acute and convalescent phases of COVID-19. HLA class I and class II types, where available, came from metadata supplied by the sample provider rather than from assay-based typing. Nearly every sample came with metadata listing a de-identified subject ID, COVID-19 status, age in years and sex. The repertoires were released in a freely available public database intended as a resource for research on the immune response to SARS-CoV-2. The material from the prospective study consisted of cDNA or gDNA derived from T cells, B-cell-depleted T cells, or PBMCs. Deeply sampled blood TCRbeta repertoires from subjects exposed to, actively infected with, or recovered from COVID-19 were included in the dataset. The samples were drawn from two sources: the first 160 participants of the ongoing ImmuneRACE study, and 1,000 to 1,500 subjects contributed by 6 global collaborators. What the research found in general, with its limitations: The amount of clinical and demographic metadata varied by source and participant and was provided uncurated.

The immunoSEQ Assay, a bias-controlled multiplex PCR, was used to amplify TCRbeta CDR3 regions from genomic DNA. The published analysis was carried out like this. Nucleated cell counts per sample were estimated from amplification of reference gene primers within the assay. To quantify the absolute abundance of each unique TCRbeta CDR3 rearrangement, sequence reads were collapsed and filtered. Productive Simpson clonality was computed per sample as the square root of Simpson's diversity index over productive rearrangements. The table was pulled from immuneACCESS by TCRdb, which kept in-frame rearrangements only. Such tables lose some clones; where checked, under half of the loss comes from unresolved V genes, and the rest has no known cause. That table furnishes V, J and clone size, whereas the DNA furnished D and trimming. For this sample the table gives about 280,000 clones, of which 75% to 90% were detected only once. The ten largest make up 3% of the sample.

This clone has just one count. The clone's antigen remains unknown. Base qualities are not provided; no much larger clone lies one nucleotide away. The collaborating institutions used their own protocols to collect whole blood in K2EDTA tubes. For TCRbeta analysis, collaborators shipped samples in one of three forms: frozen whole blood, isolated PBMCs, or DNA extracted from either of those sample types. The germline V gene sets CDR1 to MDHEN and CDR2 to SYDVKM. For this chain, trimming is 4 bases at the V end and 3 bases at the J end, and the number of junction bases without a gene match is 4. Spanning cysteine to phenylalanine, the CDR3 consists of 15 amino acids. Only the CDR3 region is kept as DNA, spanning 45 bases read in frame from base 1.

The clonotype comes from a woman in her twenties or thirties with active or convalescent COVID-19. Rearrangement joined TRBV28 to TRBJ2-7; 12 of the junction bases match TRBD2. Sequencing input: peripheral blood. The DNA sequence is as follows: TGTGCCAGCAGTTCTGGACTAGCGGGATACTACGAGCAGTACTTC. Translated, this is CASSSGLAGYYEQYF.